The 16 T cell receptor beta chains presented below share a single source sample, sequenced in a study of T cell responses to AZD1222 COVID-19 vaccine. TCRdb's table, derived via immunoSEQ multiplex PCR, lists solely in-frame clones and lacks some. The sample records over 120,000 clones, about 94% being singletons. The source was peripheral blood, collected on day 0 of AZD1222 vaccination. These receptors were obtained from an adult in good health.

The chain joins TRBV29-1 to TRBJ1-3; D is unclear. The CDR3 runs 13 residues. The V gene's germline CDR1 is SQVTM and CDR2 ANQGSEA. The V gene lost 6 bases and the J gene lost 0 bases, with 9 bases spanning the gap. This chain's CDR3 is CSVETSSGNTIYF. The CDR3 DNA follows: TGCAGCGTCGAAACCAGCTCTGGAAACACCATATATTTT.

The genes are TRBV29-1 and TRBJ1-1, with 7 bases fitting TRBD1. Germline V gene lookup returns CDR1 SQVTM and CDR2 ANQGSEA. The CDR3 is 12 amino acids. V was clipped by 2 bases and J by 5 bases; unmatched bases: 2. The CDR3 region is CSVEQGETEAFF. As DNA, the CDR3 is TGCAGCGTTGAACAGGGGGAGACTGAAGCTTTCTTT. The whole variable domain, remainder taken from reference TRBV29-1 and TRBJ1-1, is SAVISQKPSRDICQRGTSLTIQCQVDSQVTMMFWYRQQPGQSLTLIATANQGSEATYESGFVIDKFPISRPNLTFSTLTVSNMSPEDSSIYLCSVEQGETEAFFGQGTRLTVV.

The chain has TRBV19 and TRBJ2-7; 8 nucleotides agree with TRBD1. The CDR3 is 14 amino acids. With 5 bases clipped from V and 6 bases from J, the junction kept 9 bases outside the gene matches. Germline V lookup: CDR1 LNHDA, CDR2 SQIVND (reference sequence). The CDR3, as DNA: TGTGCCAGTAGTGCTAGAGACAGGGGAAGCGAGCAGTACTTC. Translating it yields CASSARDRGSEQYF.

This clone was picked up one time. The chain recombines TRBV6-2 or TRBV6-3 with TRBJ2-5, with a tentative D call TRBD1 (6 bases). Germline assignment: CDR1 MNHEY and CDR2 SVGEGT. V lost 2 bases and J lost 1, with 17 bases in between. The CDR3 totals 17 residues. The CDR3 DNA reads as TGTGCCAGCAGTTACCTATACACGGGACATACCCAAGAGACCCAGTACTTC. Protein sequence: CASSYLYTGHTQETQYF.

This clone came up a few times. This chain links TRBV3-1 (or the pseudogene TRBV3-2) with TRBJ2-5, with 7 positions matching TRBD1. The germline gives CDR1 LGHDT, CDR2 YNNKEL (reference sequence). The CDR3 is 16 amino acids. J lost 1 base, V lost 0 bases, and 5 bases had no gene match. CDR3 DNA sequence: TGTGCCAGCAGCCAAGAGCACGGGACAGTCCAAGAGACCCAGTACTTC. Translation: CASSQEHGTVQETQYF.

V is TRBV4-1 and J is TRBJ2-2, with 10 positions matching TRBD2. The V and J ends lost 2 bases and 4 bases, in that order; junction bases with no gene match: 10. CDR3 length: 18 residues. CDR1 and CDR2 from the germline V gene are MGHRA and YSYEKL. The CDR3 nucleotides are TGCGCCAGCAGCCAATGGCTAGCGGGAGATCGGGGCACCGGGGAGCTGTTTTTT. This translates into CASSQWLAGDRGTGELFF.

The chain is built from TRBV19 and TRBJ1-1; TRBD1 matches at 12 bases. CDR1 LNHDA and CDR2 SQIVND come from the germline V gene (reference sequence). This CDR3 is 16 amino acids long. V lost 6 bases and J lost 0; bases outside the gene matches: 5. The CDR3 reads CASSSGTGGMNTEAFF. The CDR3 DNA follows: TGTGCCAGTAGCTCAGGGACAGGGGGCATGAACACTGAAGCTTTCTTT.

The chain combines TRBV5-1 with TRBJ2-6, with D maybe TRBD2 (6 bases). Deletions cut 2 bases from V and 2 bases from J, with 8 bases between. This CDR3 comprises 15 residues. The germline V gene encodes CDR1 SGHRS and CDR2 YFSETQ. The CDR3 nucleotides read TGCGCCAGCAGCTTTGGGGGGACTGGGGCCAACGTCCTGACTTTC. Amino acids: CASSFGGTGANVLTF.

The rearrangement uses TRBV6-5 and TRBJ2-1; D call uncertain. CDR3 size: 13 residues. With 10 bases removed from V and 3 bases from J, the gap between germline ends came to 13 bases. Germline-derived CDR1 and CDR2 are MNHEY and SVGAGI. In DNA, the CDR3 is TGTGCCACCAGCCGGACCGTCTACAATGAGCAGTTCTTC. This gives the protein CATSRTVYNEQFF.

The chain uses TRBV5-4 and TRBJ2-6; 12 bases are a match to TRBD2. Germline loops: CDR1 SGHNT, CDR2 YYREEE (reference sequence). CDR3 length: 19 amino acids. V lost 2 bases to trimming and J lost 4 bases; unmatched junction nucleotides: 10. The CDR3 spells CASSLGTSGRLGGANVLTF. DNA of the CDR3: TGTGCCAGCAGCTTAGGCACTAGCGGGAGGCTGGGCGGGGCCAACGTCCTGACTTTC.

This chain uses TRBV6-6 with TRBJ2-1; 7 nucleotides agree with TRBD1. CDR3 length: 13 amino acids. J gave up 5 bases and V 8 bases, and 6 bases lay outside the gene matches. Germline CDR1 is MNHNY and CDR2 is SVGAGI (reference sequence). For the CDR3, the DNA is TGTGCCAGCTCCTGGGGACAGCACAATGAGCAGTTCTTC. Translating it yields CASSWGQHNEQFF.

The DNA of the CDR3 is TGTGCCAGCAGCGTGGCCCGAGGAGCGGGAGACGAGCAGTACTTC. Its translation: CASSVARGAGDEQYF. The chain carries TRBV9 and TRBJ2-7, with 8 bases identical to TRBD2. Germline trimming cut 2 bases from V and 5 bases from J; bases unmatched to any gene: 9. CDR1 is SGDLS and CDR2 is YYNGEE in the germline V gene. This CDR3 region has 15 residues. Full variable domain (rest looked up from reference TRBV9 and TRBJ2-7): DSGVTQTPKHLITATGQRVTLRCSPRSGDLSVYWYQQSLDQGLQFLIQYYNGEERAKGNILERFSAQQFPDLHSELNLSSLELGDSALYFCASSVARGAGDEQYFGPGTRLTVT.

In its sample, this clone was seen a few times. The chain combines TRBV19 with TRBJ1-1; D not resolved. The V and J ends lost 3 bases and 4 bases respectively, with 12 bases between them. CDR1 and CDR2 from the germline V gene are LNHDA and SQIVND (reference sequence). CDR3 size: 14 residues. As DNA, the CDR3 is TGTGCCAGTAGTATTGCTGAGGGAGGCACTGAAGCTTTCTTT. Residues: CASSIAEGGTEAFF.

The chain is built from TRBV3-1 (or the pseudogene TRBV3-2) and TRBJ2-1; 11 bases agree with TRBD2. V shed 1 base, J shed 6 bases, and the junction held 5 bases outside the gene matches. Germline loops: CDR1 LGHDT, CDR2 YNNKEL (reference sequence). CDR3 length equals 16 residues. DNA for the CDR3: TGTGCCAGCAGCCAAGCGTTAGCGGGAGGGTCCAATGAGCAGTTCTTC. This codes for CASSQALAGGSNEQFF.

V usage is TRBV4-1 and J usage is TRBJ1-2, with a possible D match to TRBD1 (6 bases). Germline loops: CDR1 MGHRA, CDR2 YSYEKL. The CDR3 covers 17 residues. The V end was cut by 5 bases, the J end by 4 bases, with 23 bases between. CDR3 nucleotides: TGCGCCAGCAGCGCGTGGACGGGACAAGCGGGGGGCTATGGCTACACCTTC. Encoded protein: CASSAWTGQAGGYGYTF.

The chain is built from TRBV27 and TRBJ2-3; D is ambiguous. Per the germline V gene, CDR1 is MNHEY and CDR2 is SMNVEV (reference sequence). This CDR3 comprises 16 residues. The V end was cut by 5 bases, the J end by 2 bases, with 17 bases between. Here the CDR3 reads CASSPLLWSFTDTQYF. CDR3 DNA: TGTGCCAGCAGTCCCCTCCTATGGAGCTTCACAGATACGCAGTATTTT.